What follows are 16 T cell receptor beta chains derived from one specimen sequenced in a study of T cell repertoires in cytomegalovirus infection. TCRdb fed the reads into MiXCR, producing one record per CDR3 protein. The sample lists about 450,000 distinct CDR3 sequences; roughly 31% were seen once. The specimen was PBMCs. The origin of the receptors is a human donor in good health (CMV status not recorded). Some clones in this sample may be carry-over from other donors' samples.

In its sample, this clonotype was seen many times. The chain employs TRBV7-2 and TRBJ2-2, with TRBD2 matching 8 bases. V trimming: 2 bases; J trimming: 6 bases; junction bases outside the gene matches: 8. This CDR3 spans 16 amino acids. The V gene's germline CDR1 is SGHTA and CDR2 FQGNSA. In DNA form, the CDR3 reads TGTGCCAGCAGCTTACGTCTCGGGGGGGCCGCCGGGGAGCTGTTTTTT. It specifies CASSLRLGGAAGELFF.

This clonotype was found a few times. The chain employs TRBV25-1 and TRBJ1-2, with D possibly matching TRBD1 (5 bases). The germline gives CDR1 MGHDK, CDR2 SYGVNS. V was trimmed by 2 bases and J by 10 bases, leaving 14 bases between them. CDR3 length equals 13 residues. CDR3: CASSEQSDRTYTF. The CDR3 region has the DNA TGTGCCAGCAGTGAACAATCCGACAGAACCTACACCTTC.

This clonotype has only a few counts. This chain uses TRBV11-2 with TRBJ2-1, with 7 bases that match TRBD2. CDR1 SGHAT and CDR2 FQNNGV come from the germline V gene. This CDR3 is 15 amino acids long. The J segment lost 10 bases and the V segment lost 5 bases, leaving 14 bases of the junction unmatched. The CDR3 reads CASSLTQLATGEQFF. In DNA form, the CDR3 reads TGTGCCAGCAGCCTGACCCAACTAGCGACGGGGGAGCAGTTCTTC.

Points on this clonotype: This sequence may be a read error, since a much larger clone differs from it by one base. The chain has TRBV7-4 and TRBJ1-4; 10 positions match TRBD1. Germline CDR1 is SGHVT and CDR2 is SQSDAQ. J gave up 6 bases and V 5 bases, and 6 bases lay outside the gene matches. CDR3 length: 15 residues. This CDR3 reads CASSPGTGVDEKLFF. The CDR3 region has the DNA TGTGCCAGCAGCCCCGGGACAGGGGTGGATGAAAAACTGTTTTTT.

In this sample, this clonotype turned up a few times. The chain uses TRBV6-2 or TRBV6-3 and TRBJ2-7; perhaps TRBD1 as D (6 bases). V dropped 10 bases and J dropped 0 bases, with 10 bases sitting between them. The CDR3 extends over 12 amino acids. Germline V gene lookup returns CDR1 MNHEY and CDR2 SVGEGT. The CDR3 spells CATGDNSYEQYF. CDR3 DNA: TGTGCCACCGGGGACAACTCCTACGAGCAGTACTTC.

Many counts were recorded for this clonotype. The rearrangement uses TRBV28 and TRBJ1-2; D unclear. The V and J ends lost 6 bases and 5 bases respectively, with 10 bases between them. CDR3 length: 12 residues. Germline V lookup: CDR1 MDHEN, CDR2 SYDVKM. The CDR3 spells CASSLGGYGYTF. DNA for the CDR3: TGTGCCAGCAGCCTGGGAGGGTATGGCTACACCTTC.

The V call is TRBV6-5, the J call TRBJ2-3, with D tentatively TRBD2 (6 bases). The length of the CDR3 is 16 residues. V dropped 0 bases and J dropped 0 bases, with 10 bases sitting between them. The germline CDR1 and CDR2 sequences are MNHEY and SVGAGI. The CDR3 reads CASSYSSSASTDTQYF. The CDR3, as DNA: TGTGCCAGCAGTTACTCGTCTAGCGCTAGCACAGATACGCAGTATTTT.

With regard to this clonotype: Relative to the germline gene, one junction end is altered; a read error may explain this. This chain joins TRBV15 and TRBJ2-5; 8 bases match TRBD2. The CDR3 totals 14 residues. The germline V gene has CDR1 LNHNV and CDR2 YYDKDF (reference sequence). The CDR3 loop is CANSRDRLAETQYF. The CDR3 bases are TGTGCCAACAGCAGAGATCGACTAGCGGAGACCCAGTACTTC.

This clonotype was detected only a few times. J is TRBJ1-2 and V is TRBV12-3 or TRBV12-4; 8 nucleotides match TRBD1. The CDR3 has 16 residues. Unmatched junction bases numbered 12, after V lost 5 bases and J lost 4 bases. Here the CDR3 DNA reads TGTGCCAGCAGTCCCAGGACAGGGCACGGACTCTATGGCTACACCTTC. Residues: CASSPRTGHGLYGYTF.

The chain uses TRBV28 and TRBJ1-2; D might be TRBD1 (5 bases). The CDR3 spans 13 residues. Trimming cost V 5 bases and J 5 bases, with 12 bases left between them. The V gene's germline CDR1 is MDHEN and CDR2 SYDVKM. CDR3 sequence: CASSTSGSYGYTF. CDR3 coding DNA: TGTGCCAGCAGTACTTCAGGGTCGTATGGCTACACCTTC.

The rearrangement joins TRBV11-2 to TRBJ2-1, with TRBD1 matching over 9 bases. The J segment lost 5 bases and the V segment lost 5 bases, leaving 7 bases of the junction unmatched. CDR3 length equals 15 residues. Germline CDR1 and CDR2: SGHAT and FQNNGV. The CDR3 is CASSPGDRVHNEQFF. The DNA of the CDR3 is TGTGCCAGCAGCCCCGGGGACAGGGTCCACAATGAGCAGTTCTTC.

This clonotype has only a few counts. V usage is TRBV12-3 or TRBV12-4 and J usage is TRBJ2-2; no firm D call. The germline V and J ends were trimmed by 6 bases and 11 bases, with 16 bases remaining between them. The CDR3 covers 13 residues. The CDR3 sequence: CASRTGSQIELFF. In nucleotides, the CDR3 is TGTGCCAGCAGGACCGGGTCACAAATTGAGCTGTTTTTT.

This clonotype was counted between two and nine times. This chain joins TRBV19 and TRBJ2-2; the D is unclear. CDR1 is LNHDA, CDR2 SQIVND, per germline (reference sequence). V gave up 9 bases and J gave up 0 bases, with 17 bases separating them. This CDR3 is built from 16 residues. The CDR3 sequence is CASHRSDGSNTGELFF. The CDR3 nucleotides read TGTGCCAGCCACCGGTCGGACGGATCGAACACCGGGGAGCTGTTTTTT.

The J gene is TRBJ2-1, the V gene TRBV6-8; TRBD2 matches 9 bases. Germline CDR1 and CDR2: MNHGY and SAAAGT. V dropped 2 bases and J dropped 8; count of bases not matched to a gene: 13. The CDR3 sequence is 17 residues long. CDR3 sequence reads: CASSYEFSGASGDEQFF. The CDR3 region has the DNA TGTGCCAGCAGTTACGAATTTTCTGGGGCTAGCGGGGATGAGCAGTTCTTC.

The V call is TRBV6-1, the J call TRBJ2-3; no reliable D call. The V end was cut by 6 bases, the J end by 2 bases, with 12 bases between. The CDR3 has 14 amino acids. The V gene's germline CDR1 is MNHNS and CDR2 SASEGT. Here the CDR3 reads CASRPGLVTDTQYF. In DNA, the CDR3 is TGTGCCAGCAGGCCCGGGCTCGTCACAGATACGCAGTATTTT.

The V and J genes are TRBV28 and TRBJ2-3; TRBD1 aligns across 7 bases. Germline V gene data show CDR1 as MDHEN and CDR2 as SYDVKM. J lost 0 bases, V lost 7 bases, and 7 bases had no gene match. This CDR3 contains 15 residues. In DNA, the CDR3 is TGTGCCAGCACCCTAAACAGGGGAAGCACAGATACGCAGTATTTT. Amino acid sequence: CASTLNRGSTDTQYF.